This T cell receptor beta chain comes out of a study of cytomegalovirus exposure and HLA in healthy donors. Use of 60 Vbeta and 13 Jbeta primers characterized the PCR. Measured with immunoSEQ multiplex PCR; TCRdb has only the in-frame clones, and not every one. Of about 170,000 clones in the sample, almost 80% were seen once. The CDR3 has 16 residues if both end residues are counted. Germline V gene sequence: CDR1 LNHDA, CDR2 SQIVND (reference sequence). Regarding this clone: The antigen is undetermined. The final CDR3 position lacks the conserved phenylalanine or tryptophan, pointing to a likely read error. Because the CDR3's place on the DNA is in doubt, the DNA is left out and the CDR3 is given as listed by TCRdb.

Sampled while nominally healthy, donors likely had unrecorded immune exposures. Study observations and caveats: Specific recognition of CMV antigens was confirmed in vitro for a few chains (all CMV-associated). Later analysis demonstrated an association between a missense DCLRE1C variant and TCR beta V- and J-gene trimming.

The chain joins TRBV19 to TRBJ1-1; TRBD1 is the table's D call and was not checked against the DNA. Sequencing was done on a sample of PBMCs. The sequence was collected from a woman aged 45 to 65 in good health and CMV-seropositive. The chain's CDR3 is CASSNALMGHTAPTSH.